The sequence of this T cell receptor beta chain was determined in a study of cytomegalovirus exposure and HLA in healthy donors. Use of 60 Vbeta and 13 Jbeta primers characterized the PCR. Here immunoSEQ multiplex PCR was the method, and the copy in TCRdb shows in-frame clones only, minus some. Here the sample spans about 150,000 clones, under 75% being singletons. This CDR3 has 12 amino acids. Between the trimmed V and J ends, which lost 4 bases and 6 bases, there was a span of 10 bases. Germline assignment: CDR1 SQVTM and CDR2 ANQGSEA. The rearrangement uses TRBV29-1 and TRBJ1-5; D may be TRBD1 (5 bases). Sample: PBMCs. The source is a woman aged 40 to 50 in good health and CMV-seronegative. Here the CDR3 reads CSVAGVGQPQHF. The CDR3 DNA follows: TGCAGCGTTGCGGGGGTTGGTCAGCCCCAGCATTTT.